The following is a TCR beta chain sequence with its context. Its target is not known. A second PCR of about 6 to 11 cycles used a sample-barcoded 5' primer and a J-beta primer mix. Using its own MiXCR run on the 5' RACE reads, TCRdb lists one record per CDR3 protein. The sample lists some 760,000 distinct CDR3 sequences; around 25% were seen once. These data are taken from a study of blood T cells in healthy people across ages. Findings and limits, study-wide: The fall in TCR beta diversity per million T cells was roughly linear with age.

CDR3 length equals 15 residues. With 0 bases removed from V and 2 bases from J, the gap between germline ends came to 14 bases. Germline assignment: CDR1 DFQATT and CDR2 SNEGSKA (reference sequence). The same data also contributed to another study, on T cells of mothers and their children.

Sequenced material: blood. The sequence derives from a boy aged 5-17 years in good health. This chain links TRBV20-1 with TRBJ2-7; weak D call: TRBD2 (5 bases). The CDR3 is CSARDFRLITYEQYF. CDR3 nucleotide sequence: TGCAGTGCTAGAGATTTCAGACTAATCACCTACGAGCAGTACTTC.